This TCR beta chain originates from a study of blood T cell repertoires in COVID-19. Produced via immunoSEQ multiplex PCR; TCRdb's table is partial and in-frame only. This sample yields about 180,000 clones, of which around 85% are seen a single time; over 7.5% belongs to the top ten. This receptor was taken from an elderly woman with acute or convalescent COVID-19. What was sequenced was peripheral blood.

CDR3 coding DNA: TGTGCCAGCAGACGGGAGGAAGGTCACGGGGAGCTGTTTTTT. It specifies CASRREEGHGELFF. The chain employs TRBV5-6 and TRBJ2-2, with TRBD2 matching over 7 bases. From germline, CDR1 is SGHDT and CDR2 YYEEEE. The length of the CDR3 is 14 residues. The V and J ends lost 5 bases and 7 bases, in that order; junction bases with no gene match: 8.